The present T cell receptor beta chain was sequenced within a study of CD8 T cells in ankylosing spondylitis. Findings and caveats of the study: CD8+ disease-linked clones were present at relatively low frequencies in blood. A number of the motif variants had already been described in reactive arthritis synovial fluid and blood. It appeared that ankylosing spondylitis blood was characterized by a TCR beta motif of fewer than 10 highly homologous variants. Significant enrichment of disease-linked clones was reported in matched ankylosing spondylitis synovial fluid.

Scientists made TCR beta libraries using quantitative 5'-RACE with molecular barcodes. TCRdb independently ran MiXCR on the 5' RACE reads; one entry per CDR3 protein. Among around 490,000 distinct CDR3 sequences listed, approximately 5.3% were seen once. Many counts were recorded for this clonotype. Its antigen is as yet unknown. This CDR3 has 14 amino acids. V lost 5 bases and J lost 2; bases outside the gene matches: 5. Germline CDR1 and CDR2: DFQATT and SNEGSKA (reference sequence). The clonotype comes from a male donor with ankylosing spondylitis. Sequencing used blood, either unsorted or a sorted T cell fraction (not recorded which). J is TRBJ2-7 and V is TRBV20-1; 11 bases line up with TRBD2. CDR3 sequence: CSAFGTSGPYEQYF. CDR3 DNA: TGCAGTGCTTTCGGGACTAGCGGTCCCTACGAGCAGTACTTC.